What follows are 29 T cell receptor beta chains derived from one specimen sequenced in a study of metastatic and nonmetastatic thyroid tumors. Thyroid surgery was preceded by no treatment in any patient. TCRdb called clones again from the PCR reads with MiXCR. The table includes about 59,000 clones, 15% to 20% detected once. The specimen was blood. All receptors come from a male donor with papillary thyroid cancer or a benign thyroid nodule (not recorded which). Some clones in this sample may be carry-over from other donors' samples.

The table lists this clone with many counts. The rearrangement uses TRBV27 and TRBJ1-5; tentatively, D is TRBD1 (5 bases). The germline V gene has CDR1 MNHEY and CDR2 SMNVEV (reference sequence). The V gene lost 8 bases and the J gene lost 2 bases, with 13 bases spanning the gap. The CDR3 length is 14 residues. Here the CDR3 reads CASRELGGNQPQHF. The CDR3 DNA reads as TGTGCCAGCCGAGAGTTAGGGGGCAATCAGCCCCAGCATTTT.

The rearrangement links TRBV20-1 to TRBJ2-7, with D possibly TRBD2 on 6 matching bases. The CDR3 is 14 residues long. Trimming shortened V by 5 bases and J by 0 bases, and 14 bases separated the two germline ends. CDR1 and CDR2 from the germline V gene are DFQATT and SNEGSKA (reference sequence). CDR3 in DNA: TGCAGTGCTCGATGTGGGAGGAGCTCCTACGAGCAGTACGTC. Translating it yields CSARCGRSSYEQYV.

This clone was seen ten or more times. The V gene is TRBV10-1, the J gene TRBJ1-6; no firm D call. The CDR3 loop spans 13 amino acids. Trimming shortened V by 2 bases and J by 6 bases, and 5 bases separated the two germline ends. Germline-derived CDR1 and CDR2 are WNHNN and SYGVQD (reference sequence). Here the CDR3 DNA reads TGCGCCAGCAGTGAGACAGCTAATTCACCCCTCCACTTT. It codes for CASSETANSPLHF.

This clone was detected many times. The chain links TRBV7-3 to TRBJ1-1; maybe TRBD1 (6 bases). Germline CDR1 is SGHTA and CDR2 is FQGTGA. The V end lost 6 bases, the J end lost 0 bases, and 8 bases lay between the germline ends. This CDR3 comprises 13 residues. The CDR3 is CASRGTLNTEAFF. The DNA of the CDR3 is TGTGCCAGCAGGGGGACACTGAACACTGAAGCTTTCTTT.

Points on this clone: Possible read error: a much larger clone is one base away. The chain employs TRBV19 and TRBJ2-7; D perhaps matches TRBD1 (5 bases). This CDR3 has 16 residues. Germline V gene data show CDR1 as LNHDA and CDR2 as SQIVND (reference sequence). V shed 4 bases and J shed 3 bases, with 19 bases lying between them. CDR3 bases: TGTGCCAGTAGTACTCTTTCATGGGGCGATATCTACGAGCAGTACTTC. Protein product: CASSTLSWGDIYEQYF.

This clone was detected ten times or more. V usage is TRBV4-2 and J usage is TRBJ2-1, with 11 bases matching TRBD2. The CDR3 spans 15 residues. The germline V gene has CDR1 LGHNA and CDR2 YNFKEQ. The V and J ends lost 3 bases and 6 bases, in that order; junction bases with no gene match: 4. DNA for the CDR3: TGTGCCAGCAGCCAGGGGACTAGCGGACCCAATGAGCAGTTCTTC. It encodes CASSQGTSGPNEQFF.

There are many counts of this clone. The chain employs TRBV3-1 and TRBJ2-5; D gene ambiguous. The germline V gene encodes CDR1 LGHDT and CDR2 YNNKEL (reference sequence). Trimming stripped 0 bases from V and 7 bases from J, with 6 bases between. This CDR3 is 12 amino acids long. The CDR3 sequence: CASSQEWGTQYF. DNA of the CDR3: TGTGCCAGCAGCCAAGAATGGGGGACCCAGTACTTC.

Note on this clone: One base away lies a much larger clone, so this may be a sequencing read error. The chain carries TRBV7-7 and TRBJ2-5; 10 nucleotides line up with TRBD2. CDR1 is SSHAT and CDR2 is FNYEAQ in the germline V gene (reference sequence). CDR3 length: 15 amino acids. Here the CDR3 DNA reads TGTGCTAGCAGTTACTCTAGCGGGAGAGAAGAGACCCAGTACTTC. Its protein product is CASSYSSGREETQYF.

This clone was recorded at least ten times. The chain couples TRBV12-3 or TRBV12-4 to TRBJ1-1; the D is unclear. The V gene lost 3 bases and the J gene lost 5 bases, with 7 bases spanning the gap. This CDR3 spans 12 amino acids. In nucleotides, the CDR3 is TGTGCCAGCAGTTTGAAGGATACTGAAGCTTTCTTT. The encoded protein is CASSLKDTEAFF.

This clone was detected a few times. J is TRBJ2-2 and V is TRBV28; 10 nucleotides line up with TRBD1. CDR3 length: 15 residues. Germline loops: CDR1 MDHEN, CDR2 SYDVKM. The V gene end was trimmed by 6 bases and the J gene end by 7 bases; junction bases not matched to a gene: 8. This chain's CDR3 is CASRTTGGVIGELFF. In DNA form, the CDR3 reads TGTGCCAGCAGAACGACAGGGGGCGTTATCGGGGAGCTGTTTTTT.

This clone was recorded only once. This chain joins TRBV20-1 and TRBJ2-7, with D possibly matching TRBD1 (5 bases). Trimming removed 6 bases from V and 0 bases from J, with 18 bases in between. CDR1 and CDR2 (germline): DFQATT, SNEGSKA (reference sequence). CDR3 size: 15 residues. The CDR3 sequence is CSAPLPQDNSYEQYV. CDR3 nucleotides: TGCAGTGCACCCCTTCCTCAGGACAACTCCTACGAGCAGTACGTC.

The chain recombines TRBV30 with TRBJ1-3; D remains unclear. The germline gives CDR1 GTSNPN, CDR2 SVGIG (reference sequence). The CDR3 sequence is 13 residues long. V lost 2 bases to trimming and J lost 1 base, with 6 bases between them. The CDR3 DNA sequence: TGTGCCTGGAGTTGGAAATCTGGAAACACCATATATTTT. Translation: CAWSWKSGNTIYF.

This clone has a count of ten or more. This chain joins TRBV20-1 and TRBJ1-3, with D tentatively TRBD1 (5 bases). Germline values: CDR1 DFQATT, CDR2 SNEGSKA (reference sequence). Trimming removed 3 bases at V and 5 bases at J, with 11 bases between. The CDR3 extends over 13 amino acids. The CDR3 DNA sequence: TGCAGTGCTAGCCGACAGCTGCGAAACACCATATATTTT. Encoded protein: CSASRQLRNTIYF.

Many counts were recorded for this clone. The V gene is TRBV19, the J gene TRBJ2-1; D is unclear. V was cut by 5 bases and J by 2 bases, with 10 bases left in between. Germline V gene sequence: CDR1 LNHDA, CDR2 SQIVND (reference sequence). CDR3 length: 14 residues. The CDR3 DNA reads TGTGCCAGTAGTTATACAGCAACCTACAATGAGCAGTTCTTC. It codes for CASSYTATYNEQFF.

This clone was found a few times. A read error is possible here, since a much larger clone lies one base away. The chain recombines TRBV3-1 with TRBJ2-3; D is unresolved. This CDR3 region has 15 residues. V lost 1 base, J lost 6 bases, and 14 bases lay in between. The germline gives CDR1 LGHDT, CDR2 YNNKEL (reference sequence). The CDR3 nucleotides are TGTGCCAGCAGCCAAGTGGACCGGGCTATGGATACGCAGTATTTT. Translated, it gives CASSQVDRAMDTQYF.

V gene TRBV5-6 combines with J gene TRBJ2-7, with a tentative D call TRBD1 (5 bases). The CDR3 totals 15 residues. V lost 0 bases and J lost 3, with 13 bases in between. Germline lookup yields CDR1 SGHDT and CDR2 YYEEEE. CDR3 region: CASSLGGSVVYEQYV. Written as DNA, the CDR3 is TGTGCCAGCAGCTTGGGGGGCAGTGTTGTCTACGAGCAGTACGTC.

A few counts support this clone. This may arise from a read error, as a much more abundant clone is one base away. As DNA, the CDR3 is TGTGCCAGCAGCTTAGGCGATTGTAGGACTGAAAAACTGTTTTTT. Protein sequence: CASSLGDCRTEKLFF. The chain joins TRBV7-9 to TRBJ1-4; D uncertain. V was clipped by 1 base and J by 7 bases, with 13 bases between them. The length of the CDR3 is 15 residues. The germline CDR1 and CDR2 sequences are SEHNR and FQNEAQ (reference sequence).

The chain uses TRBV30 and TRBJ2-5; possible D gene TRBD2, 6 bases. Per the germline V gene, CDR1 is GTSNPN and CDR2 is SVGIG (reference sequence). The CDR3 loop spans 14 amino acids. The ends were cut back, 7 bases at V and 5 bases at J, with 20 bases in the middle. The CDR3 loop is CALRRRGELETQYF. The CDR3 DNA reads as TGTGCCTTAAGGCGGAGGGGAGAGCTCGAGACCCAGTACTTC.

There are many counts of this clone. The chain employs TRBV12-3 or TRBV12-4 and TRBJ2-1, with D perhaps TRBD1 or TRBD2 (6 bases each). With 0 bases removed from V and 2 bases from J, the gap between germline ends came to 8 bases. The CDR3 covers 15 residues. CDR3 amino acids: CASSLAGGPYNEQFF. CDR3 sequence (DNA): TGTGCCAGCAGTTTAGCGGGGGGCCCCTACAATGAGCAGTTCTTC.

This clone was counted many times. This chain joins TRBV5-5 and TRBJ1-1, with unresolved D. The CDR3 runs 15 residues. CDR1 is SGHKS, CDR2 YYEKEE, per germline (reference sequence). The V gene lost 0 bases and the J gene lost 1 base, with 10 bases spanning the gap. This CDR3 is CASSLGPTENTEAFF. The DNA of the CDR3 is TGTGCCAGCAGCTTGGGTCCTACAGAGAACACTGAAGCTTTCTTT.

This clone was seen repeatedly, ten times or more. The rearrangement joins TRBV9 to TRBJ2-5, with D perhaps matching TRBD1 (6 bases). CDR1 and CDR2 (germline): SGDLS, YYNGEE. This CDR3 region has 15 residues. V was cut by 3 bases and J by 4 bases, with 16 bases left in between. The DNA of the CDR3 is TGTGCCAGCAGCGAGGGATTTGGGGGCGGAGAGACCCAGTACTTC. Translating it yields CASSEGFGGGETQYF.

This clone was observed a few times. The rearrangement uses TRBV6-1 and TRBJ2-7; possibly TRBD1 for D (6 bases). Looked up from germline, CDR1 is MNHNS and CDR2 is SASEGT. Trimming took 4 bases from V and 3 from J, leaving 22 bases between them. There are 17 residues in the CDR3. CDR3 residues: CASSVGAGVLLYYEQYF. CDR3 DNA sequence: TGTGCCAGCAGTGTCGGGGCAGGGGTTTTACTATACTACGAGCAGTACTTC.

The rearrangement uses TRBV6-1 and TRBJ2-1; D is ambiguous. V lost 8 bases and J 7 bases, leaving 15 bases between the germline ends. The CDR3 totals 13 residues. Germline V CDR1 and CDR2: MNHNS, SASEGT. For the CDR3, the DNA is TGTGCCAGCCGACACCCGGATTTTAATGAGCAGTTCTTC. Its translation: CASRHPDFNEQFF.

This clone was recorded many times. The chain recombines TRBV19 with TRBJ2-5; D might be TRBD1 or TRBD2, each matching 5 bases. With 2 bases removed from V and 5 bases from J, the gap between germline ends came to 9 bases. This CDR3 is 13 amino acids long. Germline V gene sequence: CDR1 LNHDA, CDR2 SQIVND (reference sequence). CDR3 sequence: CASSIYWGETQYF. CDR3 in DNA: TGTGCCAGTAGTATATACTGGGGGGAGACCCAGTACTTC.

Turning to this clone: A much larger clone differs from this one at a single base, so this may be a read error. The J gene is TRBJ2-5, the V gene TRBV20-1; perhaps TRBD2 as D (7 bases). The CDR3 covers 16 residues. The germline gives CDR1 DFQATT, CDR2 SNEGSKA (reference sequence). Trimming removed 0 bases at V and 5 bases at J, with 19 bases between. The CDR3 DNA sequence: TGCAGTGCTAGAGATCCCCGAGGGGGGGCGGCGGAGACCCAGTACTTC. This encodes CSARDPRGGAAETQYF.

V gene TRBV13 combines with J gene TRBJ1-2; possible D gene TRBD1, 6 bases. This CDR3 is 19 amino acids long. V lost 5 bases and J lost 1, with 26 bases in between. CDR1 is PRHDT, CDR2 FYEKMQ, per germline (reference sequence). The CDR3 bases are TGTGCCAGCAGCATACTCACAGGGTCATGGAGGGATCATAACTATGGCTACACCTTC. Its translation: CASSILTGSWRDHNYGYTF.

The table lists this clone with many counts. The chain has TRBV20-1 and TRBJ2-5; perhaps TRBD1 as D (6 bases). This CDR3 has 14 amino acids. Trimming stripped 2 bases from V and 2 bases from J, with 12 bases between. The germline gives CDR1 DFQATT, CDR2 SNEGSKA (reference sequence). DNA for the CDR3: TGCAGTGCTAGACAGGGGATCCTACAAGAGACCCAGTACTTC. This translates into CSARQGILQETQYF.

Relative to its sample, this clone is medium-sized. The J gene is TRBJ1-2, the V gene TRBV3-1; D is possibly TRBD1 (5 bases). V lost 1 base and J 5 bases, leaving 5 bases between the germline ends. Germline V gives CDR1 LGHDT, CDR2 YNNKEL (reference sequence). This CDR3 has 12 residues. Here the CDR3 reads CASSQGQYGYTF. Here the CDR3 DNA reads TGTGCCAGCAGCCAAGGACAGTATGGCTACACCTTC.

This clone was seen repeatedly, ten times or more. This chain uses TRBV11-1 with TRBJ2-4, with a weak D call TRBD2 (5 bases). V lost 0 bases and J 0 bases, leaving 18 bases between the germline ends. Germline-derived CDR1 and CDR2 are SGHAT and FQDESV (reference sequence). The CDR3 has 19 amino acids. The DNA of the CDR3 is TGTGCCAGCAGCTTAGCCACTAGTCTCCAGACATTAGCCAAAAACATTCAGTACTTC. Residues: CASSLATSLQTLAKNIQYF.